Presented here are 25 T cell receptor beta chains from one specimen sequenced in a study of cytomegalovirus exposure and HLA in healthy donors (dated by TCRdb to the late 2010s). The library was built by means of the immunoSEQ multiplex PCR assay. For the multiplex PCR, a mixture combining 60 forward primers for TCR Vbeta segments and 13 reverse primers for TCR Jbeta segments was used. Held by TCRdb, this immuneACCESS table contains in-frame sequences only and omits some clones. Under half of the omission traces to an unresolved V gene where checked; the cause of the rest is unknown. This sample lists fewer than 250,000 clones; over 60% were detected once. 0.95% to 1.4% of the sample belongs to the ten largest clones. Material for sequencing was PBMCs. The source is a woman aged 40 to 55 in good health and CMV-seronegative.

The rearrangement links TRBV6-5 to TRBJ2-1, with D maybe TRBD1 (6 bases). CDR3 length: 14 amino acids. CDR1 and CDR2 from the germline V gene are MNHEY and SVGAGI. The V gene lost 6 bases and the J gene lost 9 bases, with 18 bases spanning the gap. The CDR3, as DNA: TGTGCCAGCAGGCCCACAGGGAGTGTGCGTGAGCAGTTCTTC. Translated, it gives CASRPTGSVREQFF.

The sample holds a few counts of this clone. The CDR3 loop is CASSLDRGSYGYTF. CDR3 sequence (DNA): TGTGCCAGTAGCCTTGACAGGGGATCCTATGGCTACACCTTC. V is TRBV19 and J is TRBJ1-2; 8 bases align to TRBD1. This CDR3 region has 14 residues. CDR1 and CDR2 (germline): LNHDA, SQIVND (reference sequence). Unmatched junction bases numbered 7, after V lost 6 bases and J lost 4 bases.

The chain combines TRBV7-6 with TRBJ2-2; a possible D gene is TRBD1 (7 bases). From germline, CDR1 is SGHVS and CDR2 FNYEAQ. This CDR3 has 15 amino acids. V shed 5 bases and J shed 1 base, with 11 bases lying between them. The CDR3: CASSAGTVNTGELFF. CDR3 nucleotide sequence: TGTGCCAGCAGCGCGGGGACAGTGAACACCGGGGAGCTGTTTTTT. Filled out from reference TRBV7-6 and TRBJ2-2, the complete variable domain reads GAGVSQSPRYKVTKRGQDVALRCDPISGHVSLYWYRQALGQGPEFLTYFNYEAQQDKSGLPNDRFSAERPEGSISTLTIQRTEQRDSAMYRCASSAGTVNTGELFFGEGSRLTVL.

The CDR3 coding sequence is TGTGCCAGCAGCGCGCGACAGGGGTACGGCACAGATACGCAGTATTTT. Its protein product is CASSARQGYGTDTQYF. The chain recombines TRBV9 with TRBJ2-3; 8 bases line up with TRBD1. Germline V gives CDR1 SGDLS, CDR2 YYNGEE. Losses at the gene ends were 3 bases for V and 1 base for J; bases not matched to a gene: 7. The CDR3 covers 16 residues.

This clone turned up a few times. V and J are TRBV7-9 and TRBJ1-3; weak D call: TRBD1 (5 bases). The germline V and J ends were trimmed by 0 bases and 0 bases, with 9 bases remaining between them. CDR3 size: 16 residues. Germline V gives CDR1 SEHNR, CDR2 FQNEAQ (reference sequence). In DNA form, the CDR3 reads TGTGCCAGCAGCTTAGCGACAGTCAGCTCTGGAAACACCATATATTTT. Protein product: CASSLATVSSGNTIYF.

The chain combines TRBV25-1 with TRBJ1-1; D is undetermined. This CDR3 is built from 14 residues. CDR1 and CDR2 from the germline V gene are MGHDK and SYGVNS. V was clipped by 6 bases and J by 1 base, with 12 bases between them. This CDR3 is CASSLRAANTEAFF. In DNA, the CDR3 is TGTGCCAGCAGCCTGAGGGCAGCGAACACTGAAGCTTTCTTT.

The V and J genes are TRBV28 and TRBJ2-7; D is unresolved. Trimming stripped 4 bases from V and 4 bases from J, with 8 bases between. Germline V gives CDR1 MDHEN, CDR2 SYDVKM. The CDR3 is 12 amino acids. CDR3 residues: CASSSPAYEQYF. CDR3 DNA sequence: TGTGCCAGCAGTTCCCCCGCGTACGAGCAGTACTTC.

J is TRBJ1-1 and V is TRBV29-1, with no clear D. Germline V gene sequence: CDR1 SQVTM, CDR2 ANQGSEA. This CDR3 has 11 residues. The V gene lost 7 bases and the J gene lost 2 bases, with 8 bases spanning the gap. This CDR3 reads CSAYSNTEAFF. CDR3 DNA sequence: TGCAGCGCTTACAGCAACACTGAAGCTTTCTTT.

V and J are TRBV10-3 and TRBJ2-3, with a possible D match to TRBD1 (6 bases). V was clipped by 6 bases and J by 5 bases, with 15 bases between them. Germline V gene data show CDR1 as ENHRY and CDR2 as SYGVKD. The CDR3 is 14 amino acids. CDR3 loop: CAISVGQKGDTQYF. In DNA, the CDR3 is TGTGCCATCAGCGTCGGACAGAAGGGAGATACGCAGTATTTT.

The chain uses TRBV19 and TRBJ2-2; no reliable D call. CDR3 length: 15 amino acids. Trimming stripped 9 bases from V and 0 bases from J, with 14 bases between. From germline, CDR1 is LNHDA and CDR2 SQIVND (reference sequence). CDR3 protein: CASARSAANTGELFF. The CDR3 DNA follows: TGTGCCAGCGCGCGGAGCGCCGCGAACACCGGGGAGCTGTTTTTT.

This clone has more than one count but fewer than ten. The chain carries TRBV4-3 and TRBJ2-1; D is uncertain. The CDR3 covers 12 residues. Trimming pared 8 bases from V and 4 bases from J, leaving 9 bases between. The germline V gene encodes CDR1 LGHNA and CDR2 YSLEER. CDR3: CASGIDYNEQFF. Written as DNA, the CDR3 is TGCGCCAGCGGCATTGATTACAATGAGCAGTTCTTC.

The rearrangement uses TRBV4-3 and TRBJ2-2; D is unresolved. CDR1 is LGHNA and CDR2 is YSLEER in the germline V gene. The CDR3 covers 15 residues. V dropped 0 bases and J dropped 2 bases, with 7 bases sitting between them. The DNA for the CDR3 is TGCGCCAGCAGCCAAGATTCCACAAACACCGGGGAGCTGTTTTTT. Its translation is CASSQDSTNTGELFF.

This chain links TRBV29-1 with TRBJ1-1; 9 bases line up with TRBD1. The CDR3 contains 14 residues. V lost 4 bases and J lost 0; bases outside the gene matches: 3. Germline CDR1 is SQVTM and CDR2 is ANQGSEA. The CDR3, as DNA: TGCAGCGTTGGACGGACAGGGGTGAACACTGAAGCTTTCTTT. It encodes CSVGRTGVNTEAFF.

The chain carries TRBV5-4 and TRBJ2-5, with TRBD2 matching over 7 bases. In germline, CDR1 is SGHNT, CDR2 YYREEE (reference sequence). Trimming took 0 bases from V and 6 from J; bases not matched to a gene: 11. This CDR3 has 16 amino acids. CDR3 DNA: TGTGCCAGCAGCTTGGCCCTAGCGGAAAACAAAAAGACCCAGTACTTC. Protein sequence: CASSLALAENKKTQYF.

The CDR3 sequence: CSASKEREQFF. The CDR3, as DNA: TGCAGTGCTAGCAAGGAGCGGGAGCAGTTCTTC. This chain uses TRBV20-1 with TRBJ2-1; TRBD2 might be the D (5 bases). Trimming pared 3 bases from V and 10 bases from J, leaving 10 bases between. The CDR3 length is 11 residues. Germline V CDR1 and CDR2: DFQATT, SNEGSKA (reference sequence).

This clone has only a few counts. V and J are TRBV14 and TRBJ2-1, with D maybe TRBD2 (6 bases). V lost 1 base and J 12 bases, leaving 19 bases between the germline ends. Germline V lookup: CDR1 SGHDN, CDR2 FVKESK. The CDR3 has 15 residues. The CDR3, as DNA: TGTGCCAGCAGCCAAGTTGGGCCTGAGCGGGCGCCGCAGTTCTTC. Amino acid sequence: CASSQVGPERAPQFF.

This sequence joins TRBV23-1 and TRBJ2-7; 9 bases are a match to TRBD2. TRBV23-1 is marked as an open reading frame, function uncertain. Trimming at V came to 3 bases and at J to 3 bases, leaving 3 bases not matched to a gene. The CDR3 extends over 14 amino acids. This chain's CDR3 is CASSQSREGYEQYF. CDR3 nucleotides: TGCGCCAGCAGTCAGTCGCGGGAGGGCTACGAGCAGTACTTC.

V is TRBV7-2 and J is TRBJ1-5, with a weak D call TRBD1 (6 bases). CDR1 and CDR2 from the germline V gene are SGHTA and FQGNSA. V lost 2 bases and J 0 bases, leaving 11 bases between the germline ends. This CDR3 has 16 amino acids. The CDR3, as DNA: TGTGCCAGCAGCTTATCAGGGGAGAATAGCAATCAGCCCCAGCATTTT. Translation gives CASSLSGENSNQPQHF.

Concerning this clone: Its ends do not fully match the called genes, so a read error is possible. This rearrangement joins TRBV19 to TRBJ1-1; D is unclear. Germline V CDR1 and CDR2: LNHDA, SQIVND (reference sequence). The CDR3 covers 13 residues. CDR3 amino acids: CVSSPFQVAEAFF. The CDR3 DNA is TGTGTCAGTAGTCCCTTTCAGGTCGCTGAAGCTTTCTTT.

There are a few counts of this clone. The CDR3 DNA follows: TGTGCCAGCAGTTTTGGGAGCGGGACCTACAATGAGCAGTTCTTC. Its protein is CASSFGSGTYNEQFF. This chain connects TRBV7-8 to TRBJ2-1, with TRBD2 matching 7 bases. Trimming cost V 6 bases and J 2 bases; bases outside gene matches: 7. CDR1 SGHVS and CDR2 FQNEAQ come from the germline V gene. The CDR3 contains 15 residues.

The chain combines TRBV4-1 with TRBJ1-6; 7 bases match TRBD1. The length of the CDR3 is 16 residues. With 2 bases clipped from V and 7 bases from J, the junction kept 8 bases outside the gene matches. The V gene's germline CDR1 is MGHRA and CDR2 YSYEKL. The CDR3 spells CASSQRTGVENSPLHF. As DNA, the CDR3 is TGCGCCAGCAGCCAACGTACAGGGGTGGAGAATTCACCCCTCCACTTT.

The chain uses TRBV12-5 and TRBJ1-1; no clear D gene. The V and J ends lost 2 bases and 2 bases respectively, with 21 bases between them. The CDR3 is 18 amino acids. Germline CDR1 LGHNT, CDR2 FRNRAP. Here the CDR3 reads CASGLLGYWEGPNTEAFF. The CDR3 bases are TGTGCTAGTGGTTTGCTGGGGTACTGGGAGGGCCCTAACACTGAAGCTTTCTTT.

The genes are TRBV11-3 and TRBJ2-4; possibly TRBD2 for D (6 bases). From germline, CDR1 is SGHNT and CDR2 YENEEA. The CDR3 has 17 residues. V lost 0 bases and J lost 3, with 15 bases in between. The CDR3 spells CASSLDFTGEDKNIQYF. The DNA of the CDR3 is TGTGCCAGCAGCTTAGATTTCACGGGAGAGGACAAAAACATTCAGTACTTC.

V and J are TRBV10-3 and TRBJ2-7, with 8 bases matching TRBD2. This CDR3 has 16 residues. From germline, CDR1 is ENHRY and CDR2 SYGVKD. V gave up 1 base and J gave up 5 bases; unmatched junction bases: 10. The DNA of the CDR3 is TGTGCCATCAGTGAGTTTCAAAGCGGGAGTAGCCACGAGCAGTACTTC. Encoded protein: CAISEFQSGSSHEQYF.

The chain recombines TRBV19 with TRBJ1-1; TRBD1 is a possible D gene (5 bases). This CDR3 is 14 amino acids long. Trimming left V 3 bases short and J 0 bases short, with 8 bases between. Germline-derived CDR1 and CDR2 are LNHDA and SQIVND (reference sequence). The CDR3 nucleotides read TGTGCCAGTAGTATCGACAGCGTGAACACTGAAGCTTTCTTT. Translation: CASSIDSVNTEAFF. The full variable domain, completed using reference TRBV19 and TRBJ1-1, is DGGITQSPKYLFRKEGQNVTLSCEQNLNHDAMYWYRQDPGQGLRLIYYSQIVNDFQKGDIAEGYSVSREKKESFPLTVTSAQKNPTAFYLCASSIDSVNTEAFFGQGTRLTVV.